This T cell receptor beta chain was observed in a study of long-term antiretroviral therapy in people with HIV. On the study more broadly: The 2015 recommendation for immediate ART came about a decade after the earliest samples.

Survey-level resolution applied to immunoSEQ assay v3.0. Clones were read by immunoSEQ multiplex PCR, and TCRdb kept only the in-frame ones, dropping some. The sample records 19,000 or so clones, approximately 85% being singletons. Trimming took off 6 bases at V and 2 bases at J, with 11 bases between the two ends. This CDR3 spans 13 amino acids. The germline V gene encodes CDR1 SGHVS and CDR2 FNYEAQ. Overall study findings and caveats: Clones that had undergone expansion before ART prevailed in the repertoire throughout all time points. Controls had broader CDR3 length ranges than HIV repertoires did. The study found that diversity rose after ART but stayed below transplant donor controls.

For this clone: Its antigen is unknown.

The TCR sequence derives from a young man with HIV. The genes are TRBV7-6 and TRBJ2-7, with D uncertain. The specimen comprised unsorted PBMCs, sampled at the start of antiretroviral therapy. The CDR3 DNA reads TGTGCCAGCAGTTCCACCGCGGCCTACGAGCAGTACTTC. Protein product: CASSSTAAYEQYF.